The clone carrying this TCR beta chain was observed a few times. The target antigen is unknown. Time point given: week 23, last vaccination. What each vaccine dose contained was 300 ug of mutant IDH1 20-mer peptide, accompanied by topical imiquimod. These data are taken from a study of a mutant IDH1 vaccine in newly diagnosed glioma. Study summary: The vaccination schedule gave patients eight doses in weeks 1, 3, 5, 7, 11, 15, 19 and 23. Treated patients had a mean age of approximately 40 years and a roughly 60% male, 37.5% female split. Broader study findings: Seemingly, pseudoprogression had no relation to changes in the top peripheral T cell clonotypes.

Produced via immunoSEQ multiplex PCR; TCRdb's table is partial and in-frame only. Among tens of thousands of clones listed, roughly 77% were seen once. Trimming removed 8 bases at V and 7 bases at J, with 8 bases between. The CDR3 spans 11 residues. CDR1 and CDR2 (germline): MNHEY, SMNVEV (reference sequence). The sample consisted of PBMCs, taken from a glioma patient whose treatment included an IDH1 peptide vaccine. The chain recombines TRBV27 with TRBJ2-2, with a weak D call TRBD2 (5 bases). This TCR was recovered from a woman aged 35 to 49 with glioma. Some clones in this sample may be carry-over from other donors' samples. The DNA of the CDR3 is TGTGCCAGCGGAGGTAGCGGGGAGCTGTTTTTT. The encoded protein is CASGGSGELFF.